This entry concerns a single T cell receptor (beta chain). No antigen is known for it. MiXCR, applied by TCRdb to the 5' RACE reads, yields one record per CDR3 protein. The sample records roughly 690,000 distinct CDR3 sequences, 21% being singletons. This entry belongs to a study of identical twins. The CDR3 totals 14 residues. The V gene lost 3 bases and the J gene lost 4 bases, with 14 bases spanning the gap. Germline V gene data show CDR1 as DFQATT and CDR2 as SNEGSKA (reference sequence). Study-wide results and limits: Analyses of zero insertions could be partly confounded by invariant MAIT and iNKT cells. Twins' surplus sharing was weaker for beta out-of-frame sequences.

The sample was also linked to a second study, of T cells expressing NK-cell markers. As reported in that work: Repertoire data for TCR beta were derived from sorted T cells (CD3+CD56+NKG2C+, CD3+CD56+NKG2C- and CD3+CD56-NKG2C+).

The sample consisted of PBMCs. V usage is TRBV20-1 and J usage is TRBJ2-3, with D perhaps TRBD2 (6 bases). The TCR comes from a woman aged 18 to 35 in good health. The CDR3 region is CSASEGSGADTQYF. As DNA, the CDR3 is TGCAGTGCTAGCGAGGGGTCGGGGGCAGATACGCAGTATTTT.